Listed here is a single T cell receptor beta chain. The CDR3 runs 16 residues. Unmatched junction bases numbered 9, after V lost 6 bases and J lost 8 bases. Looked up from germline, CDR1 is LNHDA and CDR2 is SQIVND (reference sequence). Libraries were prepared by immunoSEQ multiplex PCR; TCRdb keeps only in-frame clonotypes and omits some of them. Of 50,000 to 85,000 clones listed, approximately 82% are singletons. The sample is drawn from a study of blood T cell repertoires in COVID-19. The chain employs TRBV19 and TRBJ2-1, with 14 positions matching TRBD2. Sequencing was carried out using peripheral blood. The receptor was isolated from a man in his fifties or sixties with acute or convalescent COVID-19. CDR3 bases: TGTGCCAGTAGGACTAGCGGGGGGGCAATTAGGTATGAGCAGTTCTTC. Protein sequence: CASRTSGGAIRYEQFF.